This T cell receptor beta chain originates from a study of regulatory T cells in long-lasting Graves disease. Germline V gene data show CDR1 as SEHNR and CDR2 as FQNEAQ (reference sequence). The CDR3 spans 12 residues. V shed 6 bases and J 9 bases; nucleotides not matched to a gene: 4. A remark on this clonotype: Its antigen is not known. This is likely an artifact of a read error, given a far larger clone one base away.

Assembly of TCR beta libraries relied on iRepertoire HTBI primers together with Arm-PCR of CDR3 regions. Each CDR3 protein is one row after TCRdb ran MiXCR on the multiplex PCR reads. The sample has a few hundred thousand distinct CDR3 sequences, over 15% seen once. Study findings and constraints: For persistent Graves' patients, TCR diversity was lower than for newly diagnosed ones. With a small sample size, accuracy may have been reduced.

Regarding time point: newly diagnosed GD, antithyroid drugs for less than 3 months. Isolated PBMC RNA provided the starting material for the TCR library. Around 9.8 milliliters of peripheral blood were taken and placed in EDTA tubes. The same specimen was also included in a second study, on T cells in Graves' hyperthyroidism and ophthalmopathy. As reported in that work: Any patient presenting with uncontrolled infection, other autoimmune disease, pregnancy or lactation was left out.

The gene calls are TRBV7-9 and TRBJ2-7; 11 bases line up with TRBD1. The clonotype was recovered from a man between 35 and 55 years old with Graves disease. The sequencing here drew on peripheral blood mononuclear cells (PBMCs), taken at new diagnosis, from a patient treated with antithyroid drugs. The CDR3 DNA sequence: TGTGCCAGCAGTCACGGACAGGGGGCGCAGTACTTC. This codes for CASSHGQGAQYF.